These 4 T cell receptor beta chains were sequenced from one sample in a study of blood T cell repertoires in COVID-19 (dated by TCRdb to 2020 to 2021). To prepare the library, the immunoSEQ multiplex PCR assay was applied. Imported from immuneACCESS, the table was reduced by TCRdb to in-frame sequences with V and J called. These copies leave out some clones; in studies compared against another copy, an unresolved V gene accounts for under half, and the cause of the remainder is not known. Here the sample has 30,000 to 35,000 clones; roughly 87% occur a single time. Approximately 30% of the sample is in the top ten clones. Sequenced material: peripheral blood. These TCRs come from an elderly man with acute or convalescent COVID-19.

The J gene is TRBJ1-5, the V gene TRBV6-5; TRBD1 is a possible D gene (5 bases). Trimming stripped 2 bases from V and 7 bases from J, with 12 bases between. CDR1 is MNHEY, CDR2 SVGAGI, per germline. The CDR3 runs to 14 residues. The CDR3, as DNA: TGTGCCAGCAGTTACGCGGGGGTTGGACAGCCCCAGCATTTT. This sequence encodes CASSYAGVGQPQHF.

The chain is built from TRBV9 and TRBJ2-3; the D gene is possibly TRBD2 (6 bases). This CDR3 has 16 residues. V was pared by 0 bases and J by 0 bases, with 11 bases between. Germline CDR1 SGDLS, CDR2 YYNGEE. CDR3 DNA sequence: TGTGCCAGCAGCGTAGAGGGAGGTGGGAGCACAGATACGCAGTATTTT. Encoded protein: CASSVEGGGSTDTQYF.

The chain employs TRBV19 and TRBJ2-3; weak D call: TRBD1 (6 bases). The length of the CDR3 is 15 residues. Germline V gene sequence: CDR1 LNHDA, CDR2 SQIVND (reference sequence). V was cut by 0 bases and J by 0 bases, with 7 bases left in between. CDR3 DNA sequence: TGTGCCAGTAGTATAGAAGGGGGAAGCACAGATACGCAGTATTTT. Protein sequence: CASSIEGGSTDTQYF.

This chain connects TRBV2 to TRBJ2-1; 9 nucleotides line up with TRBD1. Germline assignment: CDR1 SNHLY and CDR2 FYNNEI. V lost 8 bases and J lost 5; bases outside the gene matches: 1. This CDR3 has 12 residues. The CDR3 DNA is TGTGCCAGCGGGACAGGGAACAATGAGCAGTTCTTC. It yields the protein CASGTGNNEQFF.